What follows describes a single T cell receptor beta chain. The antigen is not known. The read ends 3 residues shy of where the CDR3 ends; the end is completed using the germline J gene. TCRdb's copy holds only in-frame clones and misses some; the assay was immunoSEQ multiplex PCR. Seen in this sample are 40,000 to 55,000 clones; the ten most common clones hold about 0.94%. This sample is drawn from a study of T cells in women clearing cervical HPV infection. Study-level points and caveats: Repertoire richness, not evenness, was significantly elevated in CIN3+ cases versus controls. T-cell numbers per sample were unknown and may explain richness differences.

This CDR3 has 13 residues. CDR1 and CDR2 (germline): MGHRA, YSYEKL. The TCR comes from a woman between 18 and 70 years old with a cervical HPV16 infection that either progressed to CIN3+ or cleared (not recorded which). Sample: blood buffy coat. This rearrangement joins TRBV4-1 to TRBJ1-4, with D unclear. CDR3 DNA (partial): TGCGCCAGCAGCCAACCCCCGGCTGCGGAA. It is translated as CASSQPPAAE. The entire CDR3 protein is CASSQPPAAELFF.